This T cell receptor beta chain is from a study of radiotherapy plus CTLA-4 blockade in lung cancer. General observations from the study: There was expansion of tumor-derived TCR clones in blood after radiotherapy plus ipilimumab. Early clone dynamics of blood T cells, plus interferon-beta, reportedly predicted response best.

Participants had chemo-refractory metastatic non-small-cell lung cancer and were treated with focal radiation plus ipilimumab CTLA-4 blockade. As for this clone: The antigen is unknown.

Sequencing used immunoSEQ multiplex PCR; TCRdb keeps in-frame clones, though not all of them. This repertoire shows about 87,000 clones, around nine tenths found once; its top ten account for 16%. Germline V CDR1 and CDR2: MGHRA, YSYEKL. CDR3 length: 18 amino acids. V lost 2 bases, J lost 0 bases, and 2 bases stayed unmatched. The clonotype originates from a human donor with non-small cell lung cancer that progressed on radiotherapy plus ipilimumab. The chain links TRBV4-1 to TRBJ2-6, with 12 nucleotides matching TRBD1. This specimen was peripheral blood, taken from a patient treated with radiotherapy plus ipilimumab. The chain's CDR3 is CASSQPGQGASGANVLTF. CDR3 coding DNA: TGCGCCAGCAGCCAACCGGGACAGGGGGCCTCTGGGGCCAACGTCCTGACTTTC.